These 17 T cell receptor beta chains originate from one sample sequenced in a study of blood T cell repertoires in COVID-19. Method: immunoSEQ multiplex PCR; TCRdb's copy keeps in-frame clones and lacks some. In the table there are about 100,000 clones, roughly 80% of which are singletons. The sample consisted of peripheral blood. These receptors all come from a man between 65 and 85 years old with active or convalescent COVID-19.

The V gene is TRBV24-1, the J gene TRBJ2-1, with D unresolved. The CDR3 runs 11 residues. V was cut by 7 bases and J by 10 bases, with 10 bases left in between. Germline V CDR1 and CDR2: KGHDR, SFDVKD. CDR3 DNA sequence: TGTGCCACCAGCTCGACGCGGGAGCAGTTCTTC. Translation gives CATSSTREQFF.

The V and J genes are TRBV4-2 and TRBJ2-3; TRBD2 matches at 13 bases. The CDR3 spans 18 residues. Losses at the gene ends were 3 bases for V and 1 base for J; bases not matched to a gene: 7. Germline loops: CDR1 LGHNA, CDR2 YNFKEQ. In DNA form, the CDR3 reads TGTGCCAGCAGCCACGGACTAGCGGGAGTAGAAGGCACAGATACGCAGTATTTT. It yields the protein CASSHGLAGVEGTDTQYF.

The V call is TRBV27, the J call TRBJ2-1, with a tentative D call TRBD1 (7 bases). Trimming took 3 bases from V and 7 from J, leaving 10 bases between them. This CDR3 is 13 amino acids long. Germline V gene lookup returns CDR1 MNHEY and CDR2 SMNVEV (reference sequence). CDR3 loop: CASSFAGGNEQFF. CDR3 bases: TGTGCCAGCAGTTTTGCAGGGGGGAATGAGCAGTTCTTC.

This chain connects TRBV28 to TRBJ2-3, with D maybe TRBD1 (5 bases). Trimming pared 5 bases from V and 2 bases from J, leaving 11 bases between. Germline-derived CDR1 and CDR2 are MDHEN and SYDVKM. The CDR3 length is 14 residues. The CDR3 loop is CASSGAQPTDTQYF. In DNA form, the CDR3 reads TGTGCCAGCAGTGGGGCACAGCCCACAGATACGCAGTATTTT. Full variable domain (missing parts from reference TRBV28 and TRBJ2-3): DVKVTQSSRYLVKRTGEKVFLECVQDMDHENMFWYRQDPGLGLRLIYFSYDVKMKEKGDIPEGYSVSREKKERFSLILESASTNQTSMYLCASSGAQPTDTQYFGPGTRLTVL.

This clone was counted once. The CDR3 DNA reads TGTGCCAGCAGTAGCCCCCCCTCGCAGCCCCAGCATTTT. Encoded protein: CASSSPPSQPQHF. The chain recombines TRBV28 with TRBJ1-5; D unresolved. CDR1 MDHEN and CDR2 SYDVKM come from the germline V gene. The CDR3 spans 13 residues. Trimming stripped 5 bases from V and 7 bases from J, with 12 bases between.

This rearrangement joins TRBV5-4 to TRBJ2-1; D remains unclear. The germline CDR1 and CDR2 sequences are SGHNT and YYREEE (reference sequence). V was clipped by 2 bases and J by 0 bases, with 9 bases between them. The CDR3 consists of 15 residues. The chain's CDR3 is CASSLLPISYNEQFF. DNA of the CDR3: TGTGCCAGCAGCTTACTTCCTATCTCCTACAATGAGCAGTTCTTC.

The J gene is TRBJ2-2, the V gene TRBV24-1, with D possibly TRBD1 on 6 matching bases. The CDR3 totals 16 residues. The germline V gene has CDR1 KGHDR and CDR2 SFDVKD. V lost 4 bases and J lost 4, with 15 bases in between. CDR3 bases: TGTGCCACCAGTGACCCTAGACAGGAGTTCACCGGGGAGCTGTTTTTT. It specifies CATSDPRQEFTGELFF.

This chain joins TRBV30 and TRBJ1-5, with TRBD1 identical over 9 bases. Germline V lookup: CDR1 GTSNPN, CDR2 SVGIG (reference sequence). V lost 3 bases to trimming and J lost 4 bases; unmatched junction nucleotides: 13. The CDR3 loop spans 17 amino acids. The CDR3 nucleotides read TGTGCCTGGAGCGGGACAGGGAAGGGATATGGGAATCAGCCCCAGCATTTT. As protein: CAWSGTGKGYGNQPQHF.

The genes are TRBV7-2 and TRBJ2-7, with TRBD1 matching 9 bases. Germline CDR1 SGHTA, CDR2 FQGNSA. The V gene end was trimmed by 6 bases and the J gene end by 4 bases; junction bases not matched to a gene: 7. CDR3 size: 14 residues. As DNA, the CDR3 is TGTGCCAGCAGTAAGACAGGGGGTGGTTACGAGCAGTACTTC. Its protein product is CASSKTGGGYEQYF.

This chain's CDR3 is CASGLVLRTGWNEKLFF. As DNA, the CDR3 is TGTGCTAGTGGTTTGGTACTCCGGACAGGGTGGAATGAAAAACTGTTTTTT. The chain combines TRBV12-5 with TRBJ1-4; 8 bases are a match to TRBD1. In germline, CDR1 is LGHNT, CDR2 FRNRAP. The CDR3 covers 17 residues. V shed 0 bases, J shed 5 bases, and the junction held 8 bases outside the gene matches.

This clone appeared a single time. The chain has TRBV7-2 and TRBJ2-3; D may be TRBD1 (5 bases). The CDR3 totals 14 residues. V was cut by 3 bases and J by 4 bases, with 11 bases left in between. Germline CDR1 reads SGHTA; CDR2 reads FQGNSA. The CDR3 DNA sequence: TGTGCCAGCAGCTTCGGTACAGGCGCAGATACGCAGTATTTT. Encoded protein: CASSFGTGADTQYF.

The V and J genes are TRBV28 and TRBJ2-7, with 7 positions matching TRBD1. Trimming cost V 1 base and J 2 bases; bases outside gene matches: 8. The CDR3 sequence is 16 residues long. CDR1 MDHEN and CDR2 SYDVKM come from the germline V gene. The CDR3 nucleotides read TGTGCCAGCAGTTTATTAGCCAGGGGGACCCCCTACGAGCAGTACTTC. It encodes CASSLLARGTPYEQYF.

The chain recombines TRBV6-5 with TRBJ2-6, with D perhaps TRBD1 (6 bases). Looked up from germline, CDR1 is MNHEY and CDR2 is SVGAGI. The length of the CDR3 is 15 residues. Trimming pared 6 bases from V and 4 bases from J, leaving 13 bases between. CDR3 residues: CASSSGVGGANVLTF. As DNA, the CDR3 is TGTGCCAGCAGCTCAGGGGTTGGCGGGGCCAACGTCCTGACTTTC.

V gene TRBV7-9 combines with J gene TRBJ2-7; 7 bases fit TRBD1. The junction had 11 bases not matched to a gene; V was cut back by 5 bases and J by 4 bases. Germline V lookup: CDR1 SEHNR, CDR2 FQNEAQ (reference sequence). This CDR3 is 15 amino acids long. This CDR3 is CASSLAGTATYEQYF. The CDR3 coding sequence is TGTGCCAGCAGCCTTGCCGGGACAGCTACTTACGAGCAGTACTTC. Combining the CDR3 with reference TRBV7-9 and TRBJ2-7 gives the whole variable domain DTGVSQNPRHKITKRGQNVTFRCDPISEHNRLYWYRQTLGQGPEFLTYFQNEAQLEKSRLLSDRFSAERPKGSFSTLEIQRTEQGDSAMYLCASSLAGTATYEQYFGPGTRLTVT.

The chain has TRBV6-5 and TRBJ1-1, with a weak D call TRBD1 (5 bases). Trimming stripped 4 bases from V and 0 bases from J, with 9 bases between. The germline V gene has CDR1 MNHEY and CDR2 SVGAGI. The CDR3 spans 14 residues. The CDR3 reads CASSSQVMNTEAFF. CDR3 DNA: TGTGCCAGCAGTTCACAGGTCATGAACACTGAAGCTTTCTTT.

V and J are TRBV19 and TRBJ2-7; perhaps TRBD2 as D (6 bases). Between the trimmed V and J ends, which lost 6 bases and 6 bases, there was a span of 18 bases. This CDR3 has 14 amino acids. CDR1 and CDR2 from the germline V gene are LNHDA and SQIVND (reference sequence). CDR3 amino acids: CASSPSRDFFEQYF. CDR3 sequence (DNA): TGTGCCAGTAGCCCATCCAGGGACTTCTTCGAGCAGTACTTC.

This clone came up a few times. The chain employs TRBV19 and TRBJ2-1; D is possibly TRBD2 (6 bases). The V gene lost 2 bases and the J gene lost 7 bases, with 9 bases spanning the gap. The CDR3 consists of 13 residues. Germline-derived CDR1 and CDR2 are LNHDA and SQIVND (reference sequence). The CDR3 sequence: CASSIIGGNEQFF. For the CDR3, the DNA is TGTGCCAGTAGTATAATCGGGGGAAATGAGCAGTTCTTC.